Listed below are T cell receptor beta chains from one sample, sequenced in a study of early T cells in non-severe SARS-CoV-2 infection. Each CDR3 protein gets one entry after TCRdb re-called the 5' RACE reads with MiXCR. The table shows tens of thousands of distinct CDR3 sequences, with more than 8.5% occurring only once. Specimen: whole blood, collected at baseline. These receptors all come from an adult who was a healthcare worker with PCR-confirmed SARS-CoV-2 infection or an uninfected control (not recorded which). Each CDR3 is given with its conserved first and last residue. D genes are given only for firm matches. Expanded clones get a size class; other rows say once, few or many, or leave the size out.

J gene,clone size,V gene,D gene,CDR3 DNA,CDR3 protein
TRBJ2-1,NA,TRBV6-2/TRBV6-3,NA,TGTGCCAGCAGCAGATGGGACACCTACAATGAGCAGTTCTTC,CASSRWDTYNEQFF
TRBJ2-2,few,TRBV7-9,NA,TGTGCCAGCAGCCTACTATTAAGCACCGGGGAGCTGTTTTTT,CASSLLLSTGELFF
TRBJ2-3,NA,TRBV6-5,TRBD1,TGTGCCAGCAGCAACAGGGGGCCTAGCACAGATACGCAGTATTTT,CASSNRGPSTDTQYF
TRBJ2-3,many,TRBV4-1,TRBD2,TGCGCCAGCAGCCAGACTCCCGGTAGCGGGAGTCTGTGGGATACGCAGTATTTT,CASSQTPGSGSLWDTQYF
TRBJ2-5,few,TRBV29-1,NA,TGCAGCGTTGAAGTGCTCATCCAAGAGACCCAGTACTTC,CSVEVLIQETQYF
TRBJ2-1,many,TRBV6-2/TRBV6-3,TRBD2,TGTGCCAGCAGTGGCCGTTCTAGCGGAAGCTACAATGAGCAGTTCTTC,CASSGRSSGSYNEQFF
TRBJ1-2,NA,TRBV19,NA,TGTGCCACCCAAGGTGATAAGACTAGAGGCTACACCTTC,CATQGDKTRGYTF
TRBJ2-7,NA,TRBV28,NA,TGTGCCAGCCGAGGCCCCCGCGCCTACGAGCAGTACTTC,CASRGPRAYEQYF
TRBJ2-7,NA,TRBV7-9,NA,TGTGTCAGCAGCTCGAGGGGCCCGGACCCCTACGAGCAGTACTTC,CVSSSRGPDPYEQYF
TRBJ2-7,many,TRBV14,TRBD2,TGTGCCAGCAGCCCACTAGCGGGAGACTCCTACGAGCAGTACTTC,CASSPLAGDSYEQYF
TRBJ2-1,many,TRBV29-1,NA,TGCAGCGTCGGCTTAGGGGGGTCCTACAATGAGCAGTTCTTC,CSVGLGGSYNEQFF
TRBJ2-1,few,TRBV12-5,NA,TGTGCTAGTGCCCCGGACAGATACAATGAGCAGTTCTTC,CASAPDRYNEQFF
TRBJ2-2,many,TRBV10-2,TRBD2,TGCGCCAGCAGGACATCGGGAGGGGGTACCGGGGAGCTGTTTTTT,CASRTSGGGTGELFF
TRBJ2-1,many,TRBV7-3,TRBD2,TGTGCCAGCAGCAATTATCGTGCCCCTGGACTAGCGGGAGGGGAATACAATGAGCAGTTCTTC,CASSNYRAPGLAGGEYNEQFF
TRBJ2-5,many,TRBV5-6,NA,TGTGCCAGCAGCTTGCAAGGGCAAGAGACCCAGTACTTC,CASSLQGQETQYF
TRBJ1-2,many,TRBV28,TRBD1,TGTGCCAGCAGGGTCAGGGGGCTTTCTAACTATGGCTACACCTTC,CASRVRGLSNYGYTF
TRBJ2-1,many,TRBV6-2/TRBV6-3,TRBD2,TGTGCCAGCAGTTATCGGTTGGCTAGCGGTTCCTACAATGAGCAGTTCTTC,CASSYRLASGSYNEQFF
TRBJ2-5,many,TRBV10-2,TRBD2,TGCGCCAGCAGTGATCCGAATCTTAGCGGGAAAGAGACCCAGTACTTC,CASSDPNLSGKETQYF
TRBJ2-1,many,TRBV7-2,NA,TGTGCCAGCAGCTTGGTCAGGGCAATCAATGAGCAGTTCTTC,CASSLVRAINEQFF
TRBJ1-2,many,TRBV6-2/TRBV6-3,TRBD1,TGTGCCAGCACTCTACAGGGGGTAAACTATGGCTACACCTTC,CASTLQGVNYGYTF
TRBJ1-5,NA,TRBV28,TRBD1,TGTGCCAGCAGTTCCCCCGGGACAGGGTGGGATCAGCCCCAGCATTTT,CASSSPGTGWDQPQHF
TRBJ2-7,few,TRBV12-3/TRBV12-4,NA,TGTGCCAGCAGTTCCGCCAGGGGCGCCTACGAGCAGTACTTC,CASSSARGAYEQYF
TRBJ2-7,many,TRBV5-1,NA,TGCGCCAGCAGCTTGGTTGCCCGGTCGAGCTCCTACGAGCAGTACTTC,CASSLVARSSSYEQYF
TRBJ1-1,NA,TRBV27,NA,TGTGCCAGCAGTTGGGAGGGGAGGGGCACTGAAGCTTTCTTT,CASSWEGRGTEAFF
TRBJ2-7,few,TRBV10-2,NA,TGCGCCAGCACCCCCACGGACACCGCGTCCTACGAGCAGTACTTC,CASTPTDTASYEQYF
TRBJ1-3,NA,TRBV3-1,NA,TGTGCCAGCAGCCTTGGGACAAATACTGGAAACACCATATATTTT,CASSLGTNTGNTIYF
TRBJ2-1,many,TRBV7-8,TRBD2,TGTGCCAGCAGCTTAGTGACTAGCGGTGAGCAGTTCTTC,CASSLVTSGEQFF
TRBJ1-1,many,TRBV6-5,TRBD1,TGTGCCAGCAGATCCTCGGACAGGGTCTTCACTGAAGCTTTCTTT,CASRSSDRVFTEAFF
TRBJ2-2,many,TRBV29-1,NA,TGCAGCGCTCGATTAGGGACATCTAACACCGGGGAGCTGTTTTTT,CSARLGTSNTGELFF
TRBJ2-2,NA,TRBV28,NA,TGTGCCAGCAGTCTCGACTGGAGAAACACCGGGGAGCTGTTTTTT,CASSLDWRNTGELFF
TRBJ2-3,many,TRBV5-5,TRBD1,TGTGCCAGCAGCTCAGGACAGGGCGGAGTCGGCACAGATACGCAGTATTTT,CASSSGQGGVGTDTQYF
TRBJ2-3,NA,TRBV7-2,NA,TGTGCCAGCAGCCAACCGAGTGCAGATACGCAGTATTTT,CASSQPSADTQYF
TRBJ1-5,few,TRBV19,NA,TGTGCCAGTAGCCCGACAGGTGATTATCAGCCCCAGCATTTT,CASSPTGDYQPQHF
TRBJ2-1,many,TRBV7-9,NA,TGTGCCAGCAGCCACGGTCCAAACAATGAGCAGTTCTTC,CASSHGPNNEQFF
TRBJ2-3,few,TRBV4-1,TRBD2,TGCGCCAGCAGCCAAAGTGTTAGCGGGACCCACGCAGATACGCAGTATTTT,CASSQSVSGTHADTQYF